This TCR beta chain emerged from a study of T cell clones after liver transplantation. Background on the study: Until 12-24 months post-transplant, subjects got standard immunosuppression and no induction. Study outcomes and limitations: Compared with third party-reactive sequences, donor-reactive ones declined more, independent of withdrawal success.

The V end lost 0 bases, the J end lost 0 bases, and 5 bases lay between the germline ends. Germline V gene data show CDR1 as MNHEY and CDR2 as SVGAGI. The CDR3 extends over 15 amino acids. Some clones are missing from TCRdb's copy, which holds only in-frame ones; the method was immunoSEQ multiplex PCR. The sample records tens of thousands of clones, roughly 80% being singletons. Notes on this clone: Its specificity is not known.

This TCR was recovered from a human patient who received a liver transplant. These T cells may partly come from the graft donor. This chain connects TRBV6-5 to TRBJ2-2; D assignment may be TRBD1 or TRBD2 (5 bases each). The sample was CD4+ T cells from blood, taken 12 months after liver transplant. DNA for the CDR3: TGTGCCAGCAGTTACTCGGGACCGAACACCGGGGAGCTGTTTTTT. It is translated as CASSYSGPNTGELFF.